This T cell receptor (beta chain) derives from a study of response to subunit inactivated influenza vaccine (dated by TCRdb to the late 2010s). For context, the study as a whole: The study used deep quantitative T cell receptor repertoire profiling to track responses to a trivalent subunit inactivated influenza vaccine. Beyond this particular receptor, the publication reports: The authors proposed that each seasonal influenza vaccination may bring in only a limited number of new T cells.

This clonotype occurred many times. Its target antigen remains unknown. There are no base qualities to consult, and no much larger clone falls within one base. Library construction relied on RT-PCR. The instrument given in TCRdb is Illumina HiSeq 2500. The public reads were run again by TCRdb, first through fastp at Q25 and then through MiXCR, and only productive beta chains were kept. Rows merge per CDR3 protein into single entries with the most common DNA and genes. This sample holds 600,000 to 700,000 distinct CDR3 sequences; 13% to 15% were observed only once. Roughly 7.2% of the sample lies in the top ten. The receptor comes from a man aged 45-60 years who received an inactivated influenza vaccine. Donor details come from another sample of the same person, matched by shared clones. Specimen: PBMCs from blood, collected 14 days before vaccination.

The CDR3 reads CSASRGGTGELFF. The nucleotide sequence reads TGCAGTGCCTCCAGGGGCGGCACCGGGGAGCTGTTTTTT. The sequence joins TRBV20-1 to TRBJ2-2; TRBD1 could be the D gene, as 6 bases match. Relative to germline, V is 6 bases shorter and J is 4 bases shorter, with 12 bases between their ends. From its cysteine to its phenylalanine, the CDR3 spans 13 amino acids. The CDR3 DNA has 39 bases and is translated from base 1. The germline V gene (reference sequence) specifies DFQATT as CDR1 and SNEGSKA as CDR2.